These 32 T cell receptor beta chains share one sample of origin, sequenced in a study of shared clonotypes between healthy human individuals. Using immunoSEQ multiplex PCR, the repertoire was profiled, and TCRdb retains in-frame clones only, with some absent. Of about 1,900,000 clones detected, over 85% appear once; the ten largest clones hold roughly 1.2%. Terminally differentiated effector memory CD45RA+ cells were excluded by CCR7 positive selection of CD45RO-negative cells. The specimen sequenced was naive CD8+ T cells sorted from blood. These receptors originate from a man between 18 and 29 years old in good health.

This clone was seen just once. The CDR3 DNA is TGTGCCTGGACCCCAGGACAGGGGGCGGGTGAGCAGTTCTTC. Its translation: CAWTPGQGAGEQFF. This sequence joins TRBV30 and TRBJ2-1; 11 bases agree with TRBD1. V trimming: 4 bases; J trimming: 9 bases; junction bases outside the gene matches: 8. The germline gives CDR1 GTSNPN, CDR2 SVGIG (reference sequence). The CDR3 runs to 14 residues.

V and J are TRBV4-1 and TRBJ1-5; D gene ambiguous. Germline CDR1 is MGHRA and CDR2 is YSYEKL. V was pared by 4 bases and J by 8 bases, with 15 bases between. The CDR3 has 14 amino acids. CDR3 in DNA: TGCGCCAGCAGCCCTGTTGGGGTGGCGGAGCCCCAGCATTTT. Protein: CASSPVGVAEPQHF.

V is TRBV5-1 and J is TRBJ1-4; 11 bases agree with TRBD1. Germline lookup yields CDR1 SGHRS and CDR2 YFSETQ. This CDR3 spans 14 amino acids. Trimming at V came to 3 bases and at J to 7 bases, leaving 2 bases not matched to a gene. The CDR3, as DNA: TGCGCCAGCAGCTCGGACAGGGGGCTTGAAAAACTGTTTTTT. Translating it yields CASSSDRGLEKLFF.

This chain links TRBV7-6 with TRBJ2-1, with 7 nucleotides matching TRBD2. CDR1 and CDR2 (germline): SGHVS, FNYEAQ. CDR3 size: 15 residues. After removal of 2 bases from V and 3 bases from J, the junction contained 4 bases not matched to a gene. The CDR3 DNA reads TGTGCCAGCAGCTTATTCTCGGGGGGCTACAATGAGCAGTTCTTC. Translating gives CASSLFSGGYNEQFF.

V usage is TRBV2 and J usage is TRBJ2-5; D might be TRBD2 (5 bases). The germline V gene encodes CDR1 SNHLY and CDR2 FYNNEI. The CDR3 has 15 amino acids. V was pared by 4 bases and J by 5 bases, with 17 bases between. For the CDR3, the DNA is TGTGCCAGCAGTGCTCTTCTAAGAGGAGGCGAGACCCAGTACTTC. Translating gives CASSALLRGGETQYF.

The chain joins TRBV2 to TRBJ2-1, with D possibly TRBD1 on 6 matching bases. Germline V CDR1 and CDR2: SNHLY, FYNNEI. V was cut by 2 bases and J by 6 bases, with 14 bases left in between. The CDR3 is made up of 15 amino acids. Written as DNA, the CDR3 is TGTGCCAGCAGTGAATGGGGAGAGGGGGTCAATGAGCAGTTCTTC. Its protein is CASSEWGEGVNEQFF.

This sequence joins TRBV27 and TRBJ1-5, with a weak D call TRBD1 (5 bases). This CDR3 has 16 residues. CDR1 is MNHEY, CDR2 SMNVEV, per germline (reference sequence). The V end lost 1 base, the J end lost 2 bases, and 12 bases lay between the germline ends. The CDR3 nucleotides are TGTGCCAGCAGTTTATGGGGGGGGGAGGGCAATCAGCCCCAGCATTTT. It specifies CASSLWGGEGNQPQHF.

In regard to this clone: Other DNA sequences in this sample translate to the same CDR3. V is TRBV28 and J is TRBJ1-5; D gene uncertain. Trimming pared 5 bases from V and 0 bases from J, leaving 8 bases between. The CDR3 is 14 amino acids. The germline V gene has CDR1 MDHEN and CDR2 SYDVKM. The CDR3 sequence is CASSPTGSNQPQHF. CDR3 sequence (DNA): TGTGCCAGCAGTCCCACCGGTAGCAATCAGCCCCAGCATTTT.

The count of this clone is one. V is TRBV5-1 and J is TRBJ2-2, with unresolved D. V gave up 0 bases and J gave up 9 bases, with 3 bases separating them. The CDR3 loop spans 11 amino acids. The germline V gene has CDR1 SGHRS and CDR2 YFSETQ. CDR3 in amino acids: CASSLERELFF. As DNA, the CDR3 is TGCGCCAGCAGCTTGGAAAGGGAGCTGTTTTTT.

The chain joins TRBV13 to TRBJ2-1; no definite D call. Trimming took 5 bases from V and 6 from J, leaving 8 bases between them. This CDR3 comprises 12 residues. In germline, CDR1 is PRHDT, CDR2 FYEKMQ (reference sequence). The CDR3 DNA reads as TGTGCCAGCAGCGAACAAGGCAATGAGCAGTTCTTC. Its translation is CASSEQGNEQFF.

CDR3: CASTRGFGNQPQHF. In nucleotides, the CDR3 is TGTGCCAGCACCCGGGGTTTTGGTAATCAGCCCCAGCATTTT. This chain links TRBV28 with TRBJ1-5, with D uncertain. The CDR3 runs to 14 residues. Trimming took off 7 bases at V and 4 bases at J, with 14 bases between the two ends. The V gene's germline CDR1 is MDHEN and CDR2 SYDVKM.

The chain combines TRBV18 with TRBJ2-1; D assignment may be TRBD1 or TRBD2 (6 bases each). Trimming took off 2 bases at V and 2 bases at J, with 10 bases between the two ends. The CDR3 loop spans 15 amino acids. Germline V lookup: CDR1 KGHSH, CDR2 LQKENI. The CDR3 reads CASSPEGGPYNEQFF. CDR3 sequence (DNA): TGTGCCAGCTCACCAGAAGGGGGGCCCTACAATGAGCAGTTCTTC.

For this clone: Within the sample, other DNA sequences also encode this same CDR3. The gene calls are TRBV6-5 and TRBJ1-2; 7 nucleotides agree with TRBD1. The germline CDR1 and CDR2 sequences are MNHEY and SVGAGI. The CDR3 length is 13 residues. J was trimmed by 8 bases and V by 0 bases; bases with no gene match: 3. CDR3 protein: CASSYSPGGGYTF. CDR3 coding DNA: TGTGCCAGCAGTTACTCGCCAGGGGGAGGCTACACCTTC.

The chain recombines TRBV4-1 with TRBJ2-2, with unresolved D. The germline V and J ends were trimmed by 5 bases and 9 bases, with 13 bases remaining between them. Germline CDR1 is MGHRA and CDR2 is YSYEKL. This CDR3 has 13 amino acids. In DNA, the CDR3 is TGCGCCAGCAGCGCCCGGACGCCACGGGAGCTGTTTTTT. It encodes CASSARTPRELFF.

The CDR3 here is CASSIQGSNNYGYTF. The CDR3 nucleotides are TGTGCCAGCAGCATACAGGGGTCGAATAACTATGGCTACACCTTC. The gene calls are TRBV5-6 and TRBJ1-2; 7 bases are a match to TRBD1. This CDR3 is built from 15 residues. The ends lost 4 bases at V and 1 base at J; junction bases unmatched: 7. From germline, CDR1 is SGHDT and CDR2 YYEEEE.

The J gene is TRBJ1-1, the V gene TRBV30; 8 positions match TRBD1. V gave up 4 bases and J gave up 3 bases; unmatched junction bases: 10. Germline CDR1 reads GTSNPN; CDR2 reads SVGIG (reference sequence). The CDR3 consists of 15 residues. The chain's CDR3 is CAWNTGTGGHTEAFF. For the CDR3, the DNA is TGTGCCTGGAACACAGGGACAGGAGGGCACACTGAAGCTTTCTTT.

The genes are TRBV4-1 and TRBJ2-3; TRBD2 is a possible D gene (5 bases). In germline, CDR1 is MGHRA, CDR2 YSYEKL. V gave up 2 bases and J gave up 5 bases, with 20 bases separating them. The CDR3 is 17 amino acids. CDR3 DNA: TGCGCCAGCAGCCAATACTCGCACGGGGTAGTGGGAGATACGCAGTATTTT. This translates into CASSQYSHGVVGDTQYF.

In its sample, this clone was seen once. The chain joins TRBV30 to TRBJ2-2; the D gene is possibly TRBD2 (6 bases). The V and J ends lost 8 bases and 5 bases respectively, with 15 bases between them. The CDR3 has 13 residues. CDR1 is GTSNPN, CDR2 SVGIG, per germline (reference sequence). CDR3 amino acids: CAGVRAGTGELFF. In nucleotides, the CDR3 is TGTGCCGGCGTCCGGGCGGGAACCGGGGAGCTGTTTTTT.

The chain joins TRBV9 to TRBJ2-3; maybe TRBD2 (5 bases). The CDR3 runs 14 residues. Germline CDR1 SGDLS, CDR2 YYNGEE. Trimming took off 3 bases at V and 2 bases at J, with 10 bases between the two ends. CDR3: CASSAGSNTDTQYF. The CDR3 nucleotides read TGTGCCAGCAGCGCGGGGTCTAACACAGATACGCAGTATTTT.

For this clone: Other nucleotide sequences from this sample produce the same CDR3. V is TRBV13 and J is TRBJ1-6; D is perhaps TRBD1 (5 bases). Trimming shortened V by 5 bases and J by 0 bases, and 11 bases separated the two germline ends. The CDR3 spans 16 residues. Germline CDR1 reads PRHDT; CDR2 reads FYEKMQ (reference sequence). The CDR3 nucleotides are TGTGCCAGCAGCCGCCAGGGTAGCTCCTATAATTCACCCCTCCACTTT. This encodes CASSRQGSSYNSPLHF.

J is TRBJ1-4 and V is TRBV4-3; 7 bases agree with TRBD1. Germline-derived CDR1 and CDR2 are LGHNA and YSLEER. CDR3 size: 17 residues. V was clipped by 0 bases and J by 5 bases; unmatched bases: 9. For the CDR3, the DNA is TGCGCCAGCAGCCAAGAGGGTCGGGGACAGAGAAATGAAAAACTGTTTTTT. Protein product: CASSQEGRGQRNEKLFF.

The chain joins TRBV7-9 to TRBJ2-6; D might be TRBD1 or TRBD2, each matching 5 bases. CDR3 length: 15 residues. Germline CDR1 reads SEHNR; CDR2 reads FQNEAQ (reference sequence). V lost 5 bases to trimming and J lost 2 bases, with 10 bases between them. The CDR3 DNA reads TGTGCCAGCAGCGCCGTGGGGGCTGGGGCCAACGTCCTGACTTTC. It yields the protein CASSAVGAGANVLTF.

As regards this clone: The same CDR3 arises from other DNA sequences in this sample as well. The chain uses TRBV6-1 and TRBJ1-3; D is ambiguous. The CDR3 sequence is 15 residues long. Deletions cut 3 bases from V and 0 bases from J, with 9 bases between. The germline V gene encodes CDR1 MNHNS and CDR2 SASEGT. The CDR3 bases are TGTGCCAGCAGTGAGGACCGGGTCTCTGGAAACACCATATATTTT. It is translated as CASSEDRVSGNTIYF.

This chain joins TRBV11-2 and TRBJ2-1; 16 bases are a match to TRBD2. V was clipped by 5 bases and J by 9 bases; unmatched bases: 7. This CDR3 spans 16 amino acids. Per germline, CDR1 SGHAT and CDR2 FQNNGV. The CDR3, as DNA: TGTGCCAGCAGCGGCGGGACTAGCGGGAGGGCCGGTGAGCAGTTCTTC. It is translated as CASSGGTSGRAGEQFF.

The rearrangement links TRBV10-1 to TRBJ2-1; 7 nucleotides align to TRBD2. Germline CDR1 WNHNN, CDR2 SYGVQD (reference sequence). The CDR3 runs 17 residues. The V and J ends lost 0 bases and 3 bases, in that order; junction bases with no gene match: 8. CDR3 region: CASSESTGTTLYNEQFF. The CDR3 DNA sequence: TGCGCCAGCAGTGAGTCTACCGGGACTACACTCTACAATGAGCAGTTCTTC.

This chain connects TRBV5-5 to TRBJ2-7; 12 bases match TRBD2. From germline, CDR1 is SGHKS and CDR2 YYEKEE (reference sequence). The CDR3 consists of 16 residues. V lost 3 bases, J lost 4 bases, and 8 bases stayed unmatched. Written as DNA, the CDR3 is TGTGCCAGCAGCTCTAAACTAGCGGGAGGTCGGTACGAGCAGTACTTC. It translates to CASSSKLAGGRYEQYF.

The CDR3 region has the DNA TGTGCCAGTTTCTCACTTACCGGGACAGGGGGCAGCTATGGCTACACCTTC. Amino acid sequence: CASFSLTGTGGSYGYTF. The chain uses TRBV5-6 and TRBJ1-2; TRBD1 matches at 12 bases. The V gene end was trimmed by 8 bases and the J gene end by 4 bases; junction bases not matched to a gene: 15. This CDR3 is 17 amino acids long. Germline CDR1 reads SGHDT; CDR2 reads YYEEEE.

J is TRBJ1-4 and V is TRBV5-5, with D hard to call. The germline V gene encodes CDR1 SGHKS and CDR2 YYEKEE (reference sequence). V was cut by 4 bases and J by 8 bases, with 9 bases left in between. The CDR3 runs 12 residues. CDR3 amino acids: CASSLGGEKLFF. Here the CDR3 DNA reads TGTGCCAGCAGCCTTGGAGGAGAAAAACTGTTTTTT.

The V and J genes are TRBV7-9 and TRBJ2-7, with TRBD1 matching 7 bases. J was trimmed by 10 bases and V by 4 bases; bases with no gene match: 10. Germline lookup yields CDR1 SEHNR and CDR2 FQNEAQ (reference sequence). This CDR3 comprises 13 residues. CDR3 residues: CASSSGQLPVQYF. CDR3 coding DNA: TGTGCCAGCAGCTCGGGACAGCTTCCTGTTCAGTACTTC.

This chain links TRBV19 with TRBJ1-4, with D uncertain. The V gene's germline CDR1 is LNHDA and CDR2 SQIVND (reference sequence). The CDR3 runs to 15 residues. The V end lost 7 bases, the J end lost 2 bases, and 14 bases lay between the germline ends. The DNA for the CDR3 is TGTGCCAGTACCCCGATGGACCGTACTAATGAAAAACTGTTTTTT. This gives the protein CASTPMDRTNEKLFF.

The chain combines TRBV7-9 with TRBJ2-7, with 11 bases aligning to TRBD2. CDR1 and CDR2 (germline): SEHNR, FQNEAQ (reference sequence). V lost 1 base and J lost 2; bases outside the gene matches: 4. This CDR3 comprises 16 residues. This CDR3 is CASSLVGLAVTYEQYF. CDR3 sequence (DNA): TGTGCCAGCAGCTTAGTGGGACTAGCGGTGACCTACGAGCAGTACTTC.

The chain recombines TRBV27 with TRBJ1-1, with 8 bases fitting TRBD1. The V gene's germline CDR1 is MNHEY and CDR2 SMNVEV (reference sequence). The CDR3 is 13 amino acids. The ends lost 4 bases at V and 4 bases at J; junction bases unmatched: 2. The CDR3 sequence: CASSYTGGTEAFF. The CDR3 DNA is TGTGCCAGCAGTTACACAGGGGGCACTGAAGCTTTCTTT.